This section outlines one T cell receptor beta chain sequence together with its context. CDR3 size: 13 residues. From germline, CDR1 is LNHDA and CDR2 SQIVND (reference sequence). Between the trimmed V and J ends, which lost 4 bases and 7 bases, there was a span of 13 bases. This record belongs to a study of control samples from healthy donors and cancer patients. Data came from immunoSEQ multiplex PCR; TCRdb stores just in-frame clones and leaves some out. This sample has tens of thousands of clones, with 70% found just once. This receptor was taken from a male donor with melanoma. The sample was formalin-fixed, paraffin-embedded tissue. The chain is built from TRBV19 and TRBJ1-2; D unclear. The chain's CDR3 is CASSSAATRGYTF. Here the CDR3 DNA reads TGTGCCAGTAGTAGCGCGGCAACACGTGGCTACACCTTC.